This passage covers 26 T cell receptor beta chains from one sample sequenced in a study of blood T cell repertoires in COVID-19. Sequenced by immunoSEQ multiplex PCR; TCRdb stores in-frame clones only, minus some. The sample lists 60,000 to 100,000 clones, 85% to 90% occurring once. The specimen sequenced was peripheral blood. The receptors originated from a man in his fifties or sixties with active COVID-19.

This chain links TRBV7-3 with TRBJ2-3; 9 positions agree with TRBD2. The CDR3 length is 14 residues. CDR1 is SGHTA, CDR2 FQGTGA, per germline. Unmatched junction bases numbered 4, after V lost 4 bases and J lost 5 bases. CDR3: CASSSALAGDTQYF. CDR3 sequence (DNA): TGTGCCAGCAGCTCCGCACTAGCGGGAGATACGCAGTATTTT.

V usage is TRBV4-1 and J usage is TRBJ1-4; no definite D call. The germline gives CDR1 MGHRA, CDR2 YSYEKL. The V gene lost 4 bases and the J gene lost 0 bases, with 12 bases spanning the gap. The CDR3 has 16 amino acids. In nucleotides, the CDR3 is TGCGCCAGCAGCCTGCGGGGTGGGGCAACTAATGAAAAACTGTTTTTT. Translation gives CASSLRGGATNEKLFF.

In DNA, the CDR3 is TGTGCCAGCAGGTCCAGGATGAACACTGAAGCTTTCTTT. It encodes CASRSRMNTEAFF. The genes are TRBV12-3 or TRBV12-4 and TRBJ1-1; D unclear. Trimming took 6 bases from V and 0 from J, leaving 8 bases between them. This CDR3 is 13 amino acids long.

This chain uses TRBV19 with TRBJ2-7, with 14 bases fitting TRBD2. After removal of 3 bases from V and 4 bases from J, the junction contained 2 bases not matched to a gene. This CDR3 is 15 amino acids long. From germline, CDR1 is LNHDA and CDR2 SQIVND (reference sequence). The CDR3 loop is CASSMTSGGEYEQYF. In nucleotides, the CDR3 is TGTGCCAGTAGTATGACTAGCGGGGGGGAGTACGAGCAGTACTTC.

The J gene is TRBJ2-1, the V gene TRBV11-1, with D perhaps TRBD1 (5 bases). The CDR3 covers 13 residues. In germline, CDR1 is SGHAT, CDR2 FQDESV (reference sequence). V lost 1 base to trimming and J lost 9 bases, with 10 bases between them. CDR3 protein: CASSLEGPGEQFF. In DNA, the CDR3 is TGTGCCAGCAGCTTAGAGGGGCCAGGTGAGCAGTTCTTC.

The genes are TRBV28 and TRBJ2-7; D ambiguous. Looked up from germline, CDR1 is MDHEN and CDR2 is SYDVKM. With 2 bases removed from V and 6 bases from J, the gap between germline ends came to 2 bases. The length of the CDR3 is 10 residues. CDR3 sequence (DNA): TGTGCCAGCAGTTTACGCGAGCAGTACTTC. Translating gives CASSLREQYF. Full variable domain (outside the CDR3, taken from reference TRBV28 and TRBJ2-7): DVKVTQSSRYLVKRTGEKVFLECVQDMDHENMFWYRQDPGLGLRLIYFSYDVKMKEKGDIPEGYSVSREKKERFSLILESASTNQTSMYLCASSLREQYFGPGTRLTVT.

The J gene is TRBJ2-7, the V gene TRBV4-1; possibly TRBD1 for D (5 bases). Germline V lookup: CDR1 MGHRA, CDR2 YSYEKL. The V end lost 6 bases, the J end lost 5 bases, and 11 bases lay between the germline ends. The length of the CDR3 is 12 residues. CDR3 in DNA: TGCGCCAGCAGACCAGGGCTTGACGAGCAGTACTTC. Translating gives CASRPGLDEQYF.

This clone was seen a handful of times. This chain connects TRBV4-2 to TRBJ2-5; possibly TRBD2 for D (6 bases). Germline CDR1 reads LGHNA; CDR2 reads YNFKEQ. The length of the CDR3 is 14 residues. The V end lost 4 bases, the J end lost 4 bases, and 13 bases lay between the germline ends. The CDR3 DNA sequence: TGTGCCAGCAGCCGACAGACTAGGGGAGAGACCCAGTACTTC. Translating gives CASSRQTRGETQYF.

This chain connects TRBV20-1 to TRBJ2-3, with 10 nucleotides matching TRBD1. There are 13 residues in the CDR3. The J segment lost 5 bases and the V segment lost 6 bases, leaving 5 bases of the junction unmatched. CDR1 is DFQATT, CDR2 SNEGSKA, per germline (reference sequence). The CDR3 DNA follows: TGCAGTGCGAGTGGACAGGGGGGAGATACGCAGTATTTT. Translated: CSASGQGGDTQYF.

This sequence joins TRBV4-3 and TRBJ2-4; 8 nucleotides align to TRBD1. CDR1 is LGHNA and CDR2 is YSLEER in the germline V gene. Germline trimming cut 3 bases from V and 8 bases from J; bases unmatched to any gene: 12. This CDR3 has 16 residues. CDR3 in amino acids: CASSQDRAVELHIQYF. The CDR3, as DNA: TGCGCCAGCAGCCAGGACAGGGCGGTCGAGCTGCACATTCAGTACTTC.

This chain joins TRBV9 and TRBJ2-1; D may be TRBD2 (5 bases). From germline, CDR1 is SGDLS and CDR2 YYNGEE. V was clipped by 1 base and J by 8 bases, with 10 bases between them. The CDR3 consists of 13 residues. CDR3 sequence: CASSVSNSDEQFF. As DNA, the CDR3 is TGTGCCAGCAGCGTATCAAATAGCGATGAGCAGTTCTTC.

The genes are TRBV24-1 and TRBJ1-1; 8 bases align to TRBD1. The germline V gene has CDR1 KGHDR and CDR2 SFDVKD. V shed 7 bases, J shed 5 bases, and the junction held 5 bases outside the gene matches. The length of the CDR3 is 13 residues. The CDR3 DNA follows: TGTGCCACCAGGTCAGGGGGCGAAACTGAAGCTTTCTTT. This codes for CATRSGGETEAFF.

The chain employs TRBV29-1 and TRBJ2-2; 8 bases line up with TRBD1. Germline CDR1 reads SQVTM; CDR2 reads ANQGSEA. This CDR3 is built from 14 residues. Trimming cost V 7 bases and J 2 bases; bases outside gene matches: 6. CDR3 in amino acids: CSARGQENTGELFF. CDR3 nucleotides: TGCAGCGCGAGGGGACAGGAAAACACCGGGGAGCTGTTTTTT.

The chain employs TRBV21-1 and TRBJ2-1; the table's D call TRBD2 went unverified against the DNA. TRBV21-1 is given as a pseudogene. The CDR3 has 15 residues. The CDR3 protein is CASSPQRGGHNEQFF. The CDR3 bases are TGTGCCAGCAGCCCGCAACGGGGAGGACACAATGAGCAGTTCTTC.

The table lists this clone with a count of one. V gene TRBV4-2 combines with J gene TRBJ2-1, with 13 bases identical to TRBD2. Germline V CDR1 and CDR2: LGHNA, YNFKEQ. This CDR3 is 16 amino acids long. V lost 4 bases and J lost 5; bases outside the gene matches: 5. The CDR3 region is CASSRGLAGAHNEQFF. The CDR3 DNA reads TGTGCCAGCAGCCGCGGACTAGCGGGAGCACACAATGAGCAGTTCTTC.

Here the CDR3 reads CASSLAQNRVSEQYF. The CDR3 DNA reads TGCGCCAGCAGCTTGGCCCAAAACAGGGTGAGCGAGCAGTACTTC. The rearrangement joins TRBV5-1 to TRBJ2-7, with D possibly matching TRBD1 (6 bases). The CDR3 totals 15 residues. The germline V and J ends were trimmed by 0 bases and 6 bases, with 16 bases remaining between them. Looked up from germline, CDR1 is SGHRS and CDR2 is YFSETQ.

V gene TRBV2 combines with J gene TRBJ2-1, with D possibly TRBD2 on 5 matching bases. V was shortened by 4 bases and J by 6 bases, with 7 bases between the two germline ends. Germline V gives CDR1 SNHLY, CDR2 FYNNEI. The CDR3 loop spans 12 amino acids. The CDR3 nucleotides are TGTGCCAGCAGTGGACTATTCAATGAGCAGTTCTTC. Encoded protein: CASSGLFNEQFF.

V is TRBV3-1 (or the pseudogene TRBV3-2) and J is TRBJ1-2; D is uncertain. Trimming left V 5 bases short and J 11 bases short, with 12 bases between. This CDR3 has 11 amino acids. Germline V gives CDR1 LGHDT, CDR2 YNNKEL (reference sequence). The CDR3 nucleotides are TGTGCCAGCAGCTTTCTGTCAGGTTACACCTTC. It translates to CASSFLSGYTF.

V and J are TRBV7-9 and TRBJ2-1, with D tentatively TRBD2 (5 bases). CDR3 length: 11 residues. Trimming shortened V by 5 bases and J by 13 bases, and 12 bases separated the two germline ends. Germline loops: CDR1 SEHNR, CDR2 FQNEAQ (reference sequence). CDR3 in DNA: TGTGCCAGCAGCCGCGACGGGGAACAGTTCTTC. Protein: CASSRDGEQFF. Complete variable domain (other parts from reference TRBV7-9 and TRBJ2-1): DTGVSQNPRHKITKRGQNVTFRCDPISEHNRLYWYRQTLGQGPEFLTYFQNEAQLEKSRLLSDRFSAERPKGSFSTLEIQRTEQGDSAMYLCASSRDGEQFFGPGTRLTVL.

This clone was counted only a few times. J is TRBJ2-1 and V is TRBV19; TRBD2 aligns across 7 bases. V trimming: 2 bases; J trimming: 9 bases; junction bases outside the gene matches: 7. Germline V lookup: CDR1 LNHDA, CDR2 SQIVND (reference sequence). This CDR3 is built from 14 residues. CDR3 region: CASSINAGVGEQFF. DNA of the CDR3: TGTGCCAGTAGTATAAACGCGGGAGTAGGTGAGCAGTTCTTC.

The genes are TRBV27 and TRBJ2-2; D is unclear. CDR1 is MNHEY, CDR2 SMNVEV, per germline (reference sequence). The CDR3 runs to 17 residues. Deletions cut 2 bases from V and 4 bases from J, with 17 bases between. CDR3 sequence (DNA): TGTGCCAGCAGTTTACAGCTCCGACTGTTTGGCACCGGGGAGCTGTTTTTT. As protein: CASSLQLRLFGTGELFF.

The rearrangement joins TRBV27 to TRBJ1-3, with unresolved D. V was clipped by 0 bases and J by 3 bases, with 3 bases between them. This CDR3 has 13 residues. Germline loops: CDR1 MNHEY, CDR2 SMNVEV (reference sequence). CDR3 amino acids: CASSLSYGNTIYF. CDR3 nucleotide sequence: TGTGCCAGCAGTTTATCGTATGGAAACACCATATATTTT.

This clone appeared once. The chain is built from TRBV7-2 and TRBJ2-3, with D perhaps matching TRBD1 (5 bases). The CDR3 is 17 amino acids. Germline-derived CDR1 and CDR2 are SGHTA and FQGNSA. Between the trimmed V and J ends, which lost 5 bases and 0 bases, there was a span of 18 bases. The CDR3 sequence: CASSLTIRTPSTDTQYF. The DNA of the CDR3 is TGTGCCAGCAGCCTTACAATTAGGACACCCAGCACAGATACGCAGTATTTT.

V gene TRBV28 combines with J gene TRBJ1-2, with D perhaps TRBD1 (5 bases). The CDR3 is made up of 15 amino acids. Germline V gene sequence: CDR1 MDHEN, CDR2 SYDVKM. The V and J ends lost 5 bases and 5 bases respectively, with 18 bases between them. The CDR3 DNA is TGTGCCAGCAGTGTGAAGGACCGCGGGGGGTATGGCTACACCTTC. Protein product: CASSVKDRGGYGYTF.

This clone was counted a single time. The chain links TRBV28 to TRBJ2-3, with D hard to call. There are 14 residues in the CDR3. Trimming took off 3 bases at V and 5 bases at J, with 12 bases between the two ends. Germline-derived CDR1 and CDR2 are MDHEN and SYDVKM. The CDR3 DNA follows: TGTGCCAGCAGTTTTAGCCCCCCCAAAGATACGCAGTATTTT. Protein: CASSFSPPKDTQYF.

The chain employs TRBV19 and TRBJ2-5; the D gene is possibly TRBD2 (5 bases). V was shortened by 8 bases and J by 3 bases, with 13 bases between the two germline ends. Per germline, CDR1 LNHDA and CDR2 SQIVND (reference sequence). The CDR3 is 13 residues long. DNA for the CDR3: TGTGCCAGTCGTAGGGAGATGGAAGAGACCCAGTACTTC. Amino acids: CASRREMEETQYF.